Sequencing of this TCR beta chain was carried out in a study of patients and donors after allogeneic stem cell transplantation. In its sample, this clonotype was seen many times. Each CDR3 protein gets one entry after TCRdb re-called the RT-PCR reads with MiXCR. The profile shows over 400,000 distinct CDR3 sequences, roughly 17% of them singletons. V lost 5 bases and J lost 0, with 13 bases in between. The CDR3 length is 15 residues. Input material: blood, either unsorted or a sorted T cell fraction (not recorded which). The chain combines TRBV12-3 or TRBV12-4 with TRBJ1-2; D is undetermined. The origin of this receptor is a human donor who was either an allogeneic HSCT recipient or a stem cell or donor lymphocyte infusion donor (not recorded which). It is not recorded whose cells these are; they may come from a transplant donor. In DNA form, the CDR3 reads TGTGCCAGCAGTCCCGGACCTTTTACTAACTATGGCTACACCTTC. Residues: CASSPGPFTNYGYTF.